This TCR beta chain was recovered during a study of blood T cell repertoires in COVID-19. Study-level background: Sites across the United States, Italy and Spain contributed samples from acute and convalescent COVID-19. T cells, B-cell-depleted T cells, or PBMCs supplied cDNA or gDNA.

Germline CDR1 is MNHEY and CDR2 is SMNVEV (reference sequence). The junction had 6 bases not matched to a gene; V was cut back by 3 bases and J by 7 bases. The CDR3 loop spans 15 amino acids. Measured with immunoSEQ multiplex PCR; TCRdb has only the in-frame clones, and not every one. The sample contains over 90,000 clones, around 87% of which appear only once. Sequenced sample: peripheral blood. This sequence joins TRBV27 and TRBJ1-5, with TRBD1 matching over 10 bases. This clonotype originated in a man over 45 with active or convalescent COVID-19. The CDR3 region has the DNA TGTGCCAGCAGTTTTCGGGGGACAGGGGTGCAGCCCCAGCATTTT. It is translated as CASSFRGTGVQPQHF.